The 7 T cell receptor beta chains listed next were all sequenced from one sample in a study of shared clonotypes between healthy human individuals. Libraries were prepared by immunoSEQ multiplex PCR; TCRdb keeps only in-frame clonotypes and omits some of them. The sample has 2 million to 3 million clones, 90% to 95% seen once. Sequencing used naive CD4+ T cells from PBMCs. Noted subset: CD45RA+ positively selected. These receptors originate from a man younger than 30 in good health. Some clones in this sample may be carry-over from other donors' samples.

CDR3 coding DNA: TGTGCCAGCAGTAACACCTGGGGGGAGCAGTACTTC. Protein sequence: CASSNTWGEQYF. The chain couples TRBV6-1 to TRBJ2-7; possibly TRBD1 or TRBD2 for D (5 bases each). Germline V gives CDR1 MNHNS, CDR2 SASEGT. The CDR3 extends over 12 amino acids. Trimming removed 5 bases from V and 7 bases from J, with 12 bases in between.

The chain links TRBV30 to TRBJ2-4, with a tentative D call TRBD2 (6 bases). V lost 2 bases and J lost 0, with 17 bases in between. The CDR3 covers 17 residues. In germline, CDR1 is GTSNPN, CDR2 SVGIG (reference sequence). This chain's CDR3 is CAWSRRGPTLAKNIQYF. In DNA, the CDR3 is TGTGCCTGGAGTAGGAGGGGCCCAACCCTAGCCAAAAACATTCAGTACTTC.

The rearrangement uses TRBV27 and TRBJ2-4, with 10 nucleotides matching TRBD1. The CDR3 length is 15 residues. Losses at the gene ends were 6 bases for V and 5 bases for J; bases not matched to a gene: 7. CDR1 is MNHEY, CDR2 SMNVEV, per germline (reference sequence). CDR3 bases: TGTGCCAGCAGCCTACTGGGACAGGGGCAAAACATTCAGTACTTC. This codes for CASSLLGQGQNIQYF.

V and J are TRBV5-4 and TRBJ2-5, with D maybe TRBD1 (6 bases). The CDR3 contains 15 residues. Deletions cut 5 bases from V and 5 bases from J, with 19 bases between. Germline assignment: CDR1 SGHNT and CDR2 YYREEE (reference sequence). In DNA form, the CDR3 reads TGTGCCAGCAGTCCGGCTGGGGGCTGGGACGAGACCCAGTACTTC. Translation: CASSPAGGWDETQYF. The complete variable domain, with remaining parts taken from reference TRBV5-4 and TRBJ2-5, reads ETGVTQSPTHLIKTRGQQVTLRCSSQSGHNTVSWYQQALGQGPQFIFQYYREEENGRGNFPPRFSGLQFPNYSSELNVNALELDDSALYLCASSPAGGWDETQYFGPGTRLLVL.

The chain carries TRBV18 and TRBJ2-3; maybe TRBD1 (5 bases). This CDR3 spans 16 amino acids. Germline V CDR1 and CDR2: KGHSH, LQKENI. V was pared by 3 bases and J by 0 bases, with 13 bases between. CDR3 in amino acids: CASSPPTATSTDTQYF. CDR3 in DNA: TGTGCCAGCTCACCCCCGACAGCAACTAGCACAGATACGCAGTATTTT.

The count of this clone is one. This sequence joins TRBV7-9 and TRBJ1-1; D gene uncertain. Germline V CDR1 and CDR2: SEHNR, FQNEAQ (reference sequence). Trimming cost V 6 bases and J 11 bases, with 16 bases left between them. This CDR3 is built from 12 residues. CDR3 coding DNA: TGTGCCAGCAGTCCAGTTGGCGGCGCGGCTTTCTTT. It specifies CASSPVGGAAFF.

The chain has TRBV6-5 and TRBJ1-4; TRBD1 matches 10 bases. Germline CDR1 reads MNHEY; CDR2 reads SVGAGI. V shed 2 bases, J shed 8 bases, and the junction held 5 bases outside the gene matches. This CDR3 has 15 residues. This CDR3 reads CASSYGGTGDEKLFF. CDR3 DNA: TGTGCCAGCAGTTACGGTGGGACAGGGGACGAAAAACTGTTTTTT.